The 6 T cell receptor beta chains below were found in one sample sequenced in a study of response to subunit inactivated influenza vaccine. One entry per CDR3 protein results from TCRdb running MiXCR on the RT-PCR reads. Of 150,000 to 200,000 distinct CDR3 sequences in the sample, roughly a tenth were seen once. Source: non-naive T cells sorted from PBMCs, taken roughly 48 days after vaccination. The receptors here all came from a man in his fifties or sixties who received an inactivated influenza vaccine.

The V and J genes are TRBV7-3 and TRBJ1-1; D unclear. Germline V gene lookup returns CDR1 SGHTA and CDR2 FQGTGA. Trimming pared 5 bases from V and 0 bases from J, leaving 7 bases between. This CDR3 is built from 13 residues. The CDR3 bases are TGTGCCAGCAGCAACGCGGTGAACACTGAAGCTTTCTTT. Amino acids: CASSNAVNTEAFF. Based on the CDR3 plus reference TRBV7-3 and TRBJ1-1, the full variable domain is GAGVSQTPSNKVTEKGKYVELRCDPISGHTALYWYRQSLGQGPEFLIYFQGTGAADDSGLPNDRFFAVRPEGSVSTLKIQRTERGDSAVYLCASSNAVNTEAFFGQGTRLTVV.

There are a few counts of this clonotype. This chain uses TRBV5-1 with TRBJ2-5, with 9 bases that match TRBD2. The V segment lost 4 bases and the J segment 5 bases; nucleotides outside the gene matches: 9. The CDR3 loop spans 15 amino acids. CDR1 is SGHRS and CDR2 is YFSETQ in the germline V gene. As DNA, the CDR3 is TGCGCCAGCAGCGTAGCGGGAGACTTCGCCGAGACCCAGTACTTC. This encodes CASSVAGDFAETQYF.

This clonotype was detected ten times or more. The chain couples TRBV4-3 to TRBJ2-2, with D hard to call. This CDR3 is built from 16 residues. In germline, CDR1 is LGHNA, CDR2 YSLEER. V lost 0 bases to trimming and J lost 6 bases, with 14 bases between them. This chain's CDR3 is CASSQDAQRGAGELFF. In DNA form, the CDR3 reads TGCGCCAGCAGCCAAGATGCCCAGCGTGGCGCCGGGGAGCTGTTTTTT.

This clonotype was counted many times. V is TRBV15 and J is TRBJ2-1; 7 nucleotides agree with TRBD2. CDR1 is LNHNV and CDR2 is YYDKDF in the germline V gene (reference sequence). After removal of 3 bases from V and 3 bases from J, the junction contained 17 bases not matched to a gene. The CDR3 spans 19 residues. The CDR3 sequence: CATSSFRLNPGGFYNEQFF. The CDR3 DNA reads as TGTGCCACCAGCAGTTTTAGATTGAACCCGGGGGGATTCTACAATGAGCAGTTCTTC.

Only a few counts were recorded for this clonotype. CDR3 bases: TGCAGTGCTAGAATCTTAGGCAGCTCCTACGAGCAGTACTTC. Translating it yields CSARILGSSYEQYF. The J gene is TRBJ2-7, the V gene TRBV20-1; D remains ambiguous. Germline-derived CDR1 and CDR2 are DFQATT and SNEGSKA (reference sequence). The length of the CDR3 is 14 residues. V was clipped by 2 bases and J by 0 bases, with 11 bases between them.

The rearrangement joins TRBV29-1 to TRBJ2-3, with 8 bases that match TRBD1. V lost 8 bases, J lost 5 bases, and 12 bases stayed unmatched. Germline V gene data show CDR1 as SQVTM and CDR2 as ANQGSEA. CDR3 size: 14 residues. CDR3 sequence reads: CSLRGPSLGDTQYF. The CDR3 DNA is TGCAGCCTCAGGGGGCCCTCGTTGGGAGATACGCAGTATTTT.